These 4 T cell receptor beta chains were all obtained from the same sample, sequenced in a study of blood T cells in healthy people across ages. A sample-barcoded 5' primer and a J-beta primer mix were used in a second PCR of roughly 7 to 12 cycles. Each CDR3 protein is one row after TCRdb ran MiXCR on the 5' RACE reads. The sample shows 1.5 million to 2 million distinct CDR3 sequences, about 35% of them seen only once. The sequenced sample consisted of blood. These receptor sequences come from a woman aged 25 to 39 in good health.

This clonotype was seen a handful of times. The genes are TRBV9 and TRBJ2-6; D not resolved. Germline V gene lookup returns CDR1 SGDLS and CDR2 YYNGEE. Between the trimmed V and J ends, which lost 8 bases and 0 bases, there was a span of 9 bases. This CDR3 spans 14 amino acids. The CDR3 reads CASGKGSGANVLTF. The CDR3 region has the DNA TGTGCCAGTGGGAAGGGCTCTGGGGCCAACGTCCTGACTTTC.

V is TRBV27 and J is TRBJ2-1; TRBD1 matches at 7 bases. V trimming: 6 bases; J trimming: 4 bases; junction bases outside the gene matches: 6. Germline V gene sequence: CDR1 MNHEY, CDR2 SMNVEV (reference sequence). The CDR3 is 14 residues long. CDR3 sequence: CASRGDREYNEQFF. The CDR3 region has the DNA TGTGCCAGCAGGGGGGACAGAGAATACAATGAGCAGTTCTTC.

The CDR3 protein is CASSQDGKGVDGYTF. The CDR3 DNA reads TGTGCCAGCAGCCAAGATGGCAAAGGGGTCGATGGCTACACCTTC. This chain links TRBV4-2 with TRBJ1-2, with D maybe TRBD1 (5 bases). Germline lookup yields CDR1 LGHNA and CDR2 YNFKEQ. Trimming removed 0 bases from V and 6 bases from J, with 14 bases in between. The CDR3 length is 15 residues.

This clonotype was counted between two and nine times. The chain carries TRBV5-1 and TRBJ2-1; D perhaps matches TRBD1 (6 bases). This CDR3 contains 13 residues. Trimming took 4 bases from V and 1 from J, leaving 6 bases between them. The germline V gene has CDR1 SGHRS and CDR2 YFSETQ. The CDR3 here is CASSDRSYNEQFF. The CDR3 DNA reads TGCGCCAGCAGCGACAGGTCCTACAATGAGCAGTTCTTC.